This TCR beta chain is drawn from a study of response to subunit inactivated influenza vaccine. The CDR3 extends over 16 amino acids. Germline lookup yields CDR1 SQVTM and CDR2 ANQGSEA. Trimming cost V 0 bases and J 0 bases, with 12 bases left between them. TCRdb fed the RT-PCR reads into MiXCR, producing one record per CDR3 protein. The top ten hold 11% of the sample, which has some 570,000 distinct CDR3 sequences, approximately 10% seen once. This clonotype was observed at least ten times. These data also formed part of another study, on T cells expressing NK-cell markers. That work states: Making the TCR beta cDNA relied on 5'RACE template switching with UMIs. In roughly six donors, dominant CD3+CD56+NKG2C+ clonotypes ranked among the top 10 CD8+ clonotypes.

The source material was PBMCs from blood, sampled on the day of vaccination. V gene TRBV29-1 combines with J gene TRBJ2-1; a possible D gene is TRBD2 (6 bases). This sequence originates from a man aged 50-60 years who received an inactivated influenza vaccine. Here the CDR3 DNA reads TGCAGCGTTGAAGATCGGGGAGGCTACTCCTACAATGAGCAGTTCTTC. Translated, it gives CSVEDRGGYSYNEQFF.